What follows is one T cell receptor (beta chain) and its context. The sample originates from a study of blood T cells in healthy people across ages. Using a J-beta primer mix together with a sample-barcoded 5' primer, a second PCR was run for about 7 to 12 cycles. TCRdb redid the calling of the 5' RACE reads with MiXCR, one entry per CDR3 protein. The sample lists 730,000 or so distinct CDR3 sequences; 43% were seen once. V lost 4 bases, J lost 7 bases, and 10 bases stayed unmatched. This CDR3 comprises 15 residues. The germline CDR1 and CDR2 sequences are SEHNR and FQNEAQ (reference sequence). The rearrangement links TRBV7-9 to TRBJ1-1; the match to TRBD1 covers 9 bases. Sequenced sample: blood. This receptor was taken from a woman in her fifties or sixties in good health. CDR3 protein: CASSSPWDRADEAFF. The CDR3 DNA is TGTGCCAGCAGCTCACCTTGGGACAGGGCTGATGAAGCTTTCTTT.